This T cell receptor beta chain was documented in a study of blood T cell repertoires in COVID-19. Study in general: Whether acute or convalescent, the COVID-19 samples came from the United States, Italy and Spain.

Original processing methods: Reference gene primer amplification gave nucleated cell count estimates. Profiled with immunoSEQ multiplex PCR; TCRdb holds only in-frame clones, not every one. That table is the source of V, J and clone size, and D and trimming were worked out from the DNA. Of about 67,000 clones in the sample, approximately 87% were seen once. CDR3 length: 15 residues. V lost 3 bases to trimming and J lost 7 bases, with 19 bases between them. Germline CDR1 reads SGDLS; CDR2 reads YYNGEE. The sequenced sample consisted of peripheral blood. This receptor was identified in an older woman with acute or convalescent COVID-19. The gene calls are TRBV9 and TRBJ2-5; maybe TRBD2 (6 bases). The CDR3 reads CASSADGTPPRTQYF. DNA for the CDR3: TGTGCCAGCAGCGCCGACGGGACTCCGCCCAGGACCCAGTACTTC.